These T cell receptor beta chains were read from a single sample in a study of Ad26.COV2.S vaccination and SARS-CoV-2 variants. Sequencing was performed with immunoSEQ multiplex PCR; in TCRdb, only in-frame clones are kept and a portion is missing. The sample lists roughly 380,000 clones; roughly 90% were seen once. Source: peripheral blood, taken in a trial of Ad26.COV2.S vaccine versus placebo. These receptor sequences come from a person between 18 and 60 years old who received the Ad26.COV2.S COVID-19 vaccine or a placebo. CDR3s include the opening cysteine and the closing phenylalanine or tryptophan. Each record gives: D gene, V gene, J gene, clone size, CDR3 protein, CDR3 DNA. D genes are given only for firm matches. Size values are once, few and many counts, or a class for expanded clones, and some rows have none.

D: -; V: TRBV19; J: TRBJ1-1; size: -; CDR3: CASSRGTVTEAFF; DNA: TGTGCCAGTAGTCGGGGGACGGTCACTGAAGCTTTCTTT
D: -; V: TRBV4-1; J: TRBJ1-2; size: -; CDR3: CASSQDPQTGAGYGYTF; DNA: TGCGCCAGCAGCCAAGATCCCCAGACAGGAGCAGGCTATGGCTACACCTTC
D: -; V: TRBV30; J: TRBJ2-1; size: -; CDR3: CAWTGTRANEQFF; DNA: TGTGCCTGGACCGGGACAAGAGCCAATGAGCAGTTCTTC
D: -; V: TRBV6-6; J: TRBJ1-5; size: -; CDR3: CASSHPGGSQPQHF; DNA: TGTGCCAGCAGCCACCCGGGGGGCAGTCAGCCCCAGCATTTT
D: -; V: TRBV6-2/TRBV6-3; J: TRBJ2-1; size: -; CDR3: CASSSPGRSSYNEQFF; DNA: TGTGCCAGCAGTTCCCCCGGAAGGAGCTCCTACAATGAGCAGTTCTTC
D: -; V: TRBV11-2; J: TRBJ2-1; size: -; CDR3: CASSLEGQQHNEQFF; DNA: TGTGCCAGCAGCTTGGAGGGACAGCAGCACAATGAGCAGTTCTTC
D: TRBD1; V: TRBV5-6; J: TRBJ2-7; size: -; CDR3: CASSDYGRGREQYF; DNA: TGTGCCAGCAGCGATTATGGCAGGGGGCGGGAGCAGTACTTC
D: -; V: TRBV7-9; J: TRBJ1-3; size: -; CDR3: CASSLVPGSGNTIYF; DNA: TGTGCCAGCAGCTTAGTACCGGGCTCTGGAAACACCATATATTTT
D: -; V: TRBV6-2/TRBV6-3; J: TRBJ1-6; size: -; CDR3: CASSYSIGRPLHF; DNA: TGTGCCAGCAGTTACTCGATAGGAAGACCCCTCCACTTT
D: -; V: TRBV7-9; J: TRBJ2-7; size: once; CDR3: CASSSQSGSEQYF; DNA: TGTGCCAGCAGCTCCCAGTCAGGGAGCGAGCAGTACTTC
D: TRBD1; V: TRBV7-2; J: TRBJ1-1; size: -; CDR3: CASSLGQGYTEAFF; DNA: TGTGCCAGCAGCCTCGGACAGGGTTACACTGAAGCTTTCTTT
D: TRBD2; V: TRBV5-1; J: TRBJ2-3; size: -; CDR3: CASSLSPSGGGDTQYF; DNA: TGCGCCAGCAGTTTAAGCCCTAGCGGGGGGGGAGATACGCAGTATTTT
D: TRBD2; V: TRBV6-7; J: TRBJ2-1; size: -; CDR3: CASSYSRSGDLDYNEQFF; DNA: TGTGCCAGCAGTTACTCACGAAGCGGGGACCTGGACTACAATGAGCAGTTCTTC
D: TRBD1; V: TRBV24-1; J: TRBJ1-1; size: -; CDR3: CARDSGNTEAFF; DNA: TGTGCCAGGGACAGTGGGAACACTGAAGCTTTCTTT
D: TRBD2; V: TRBV7-2; J: TRBJ2-1; size: -; CDR3: CASTLPLAGHNEQFF; DNA: TGTGCCAGCACCCTTCCTCTAGCGGGGCACAATGAGCAGTTCTTC
D: TRBD2; V: TRBV9; J: TRBJ2-3; size: -; CDR3: CASSAASGAGTDTQYF; DNA: TGTGCCAGCAGCGCAGCTAGCGGGGCGGGCACAGATACGCAGTATTTT
D: -; V: TRBV7-2; J: TRBJ2-7; size: -; CDR3: CASREPEKGAYEQYF; DNA: TGTGCCAGCAGGGAACCCGAAAAGGGGGCCTACGAGCAGTACTTC
D: -; V: TRBV4-3; J: TRBJ2-2; size: -; CDR3: CASSQDPAEYTGELFF; DNA: TGCGCCAGCAGCCAAGATCCAGCGGAGTACACCGGGGAGCTGTTTTTT
D: -; V: TRBV3-1/TRBV3-2; J: TRBJ2-1; size: -; CDR3: CASSQDRGDYNEQFF; DNA: TGTGCCAGCAGCCAAGATCGCGGGGACTACAATGAGCAGTTCTTC
D: TRBD2; V: TRBV18; J: TRBJ2-3; size: -; CDR3: CASSPSGATDTQYF; DNA: TGTGCCAGCTCACCCAGCGGGGCCACAGATACGCAGTATTTT
D: TRBD2; V: TRBV4-3; J: TRBJ2-2; size: -; CDR3: CASSHLLGGGATGELFF; DNA: TGCGCCAGCAGCCACCTTCTAGGCGGGGGGGCAACCGGGGAGCTGTTTTTT
D: TRBD1; V: TRBV5-4; J: TRBJ1-1; size: -; CDR3: CASSWGQGTEAFF; DNA: TGTGCCAGCAGCTGGGGACAGGGAACTGAAGCTTTCTTT
D: -; V: TRBV30; J: TRBJ2-5; size: -; CDR3: CAWSVAGAETQYF; DNA: TGTGCCTGGAGTGTAGCCGGGGCCGAGACCCAGTACTTC
D: -; V: TRBV27; J: TRBJ2-7; size: -; CDR3: CASSLSAGLAYEQYF; DNA: TGTGCCAGCAGTTTAAGCGCAGGCCTCGCCTACGAGCAGTACTTC
D: TRBD1; V: TRBV6-2/TRBV6-3; J: TRBJ2-7; size: few; CDR3: CASSSSGQGSSSYEQYF; DNA: TGTGCCAGCAGTTCATCGGGACAGGGTTCGAGCTCCTACGAGCAGTACTTC
D: TRBD2; V: TRBV5-1; J: TRBJ2-7; size: -; CDR3: CASSLAGVAGGHEQYF; DNA: TGCGCCAGCAGCTTGGCCGGGGTAGCGGGGGGCCACGAGCAGTACTTC
D: -; V: TRBV5-6; J: TRBJ2-1; size: -; CDR3: CASRRTGDEQFF; DNA: TGTGCCAGCAGGAGGACGGGAGATGAGCAGTTCTTC
D: -; V: TRBV12-3/TRBV12-4; J: TRBJ2-2; size: -; CDR3: CASSPNTGELFF; DNA: TGTGCCAGCAGCCCAAACACCGGGGAGCTGTTTTTT
D: -; V: TRBV2; J: TRBJ2-6; size: -; CDR3: CASRGPKAFSGANVLTF; DNA: TGTGCCAGCAGGGGCCCAAAGGCTTTCTCTGGGGCCAACGTCCTGACTTTC
D: TRBD2; V: TRBV9; J: TRBJ2-5; size: -; CDR3: CASSVAPSSGGAIQETQYF; DNA: TGTGCCAGCAGCGTAGCTCCGTCTAGCGGGGGAGCGATCCAAGAGACCCAGTACTTC